These 26 T cell receptor beta chains were all obtained from the same sample, sequenced in a study of early T cells in non-severe SARS-CoV-2 infection. TCRdb passed the 5' RACE reads through MiXCR, listing each CDR3 protein once. The table lists about 67,000 distinct CDR3 sequences, approximately 10% of them singletons. Source material: whole blood. These receptors all stem from an adult who was a healthcare worker with PCR-confirmed SARS-CoV-2 infection or an uninfected control (not recorded which).

This clonotype was seen many times. In nucleotides, the CDR3 is TGTGCCATCTCATATTCTGGGAACACCGGGGAGCTGTTTTTT. Its protein product is CAISYSGNTGELFF. The rearrangement uses TRBV10-3 and TRBJ2-2; no reliable D call. This CDR3 is 14 amino acids long. Germline lookup yields CDR1 ENHRY and CDR2 SYGVKD. Trimming removed 8 bases at V and 1 base at J, with 11 bases between.

Ten or more counts support this clonotype. The gene calls are TRBV11-2 and TRBJ1-1; D is possibly TRBD1 (6 bases). V dropped 6 bases and J dropped 0 bases, with 17 bases sitting between them. The CDR3 is made up of 16 amino acids. Looked up from germline, CDR1 is SGHAT and CDR2 is FQNNGV. This chain's CDR3 is CASSPIRGTMNTEAFF. CDR3 bases: TGTGCCAGCAGTCCTATCCGGGGGACAATGAACACTGAAGCTTTCTTT.

This clonotype was detected many times. The chain recombines TRBV2 with TRBJ2-1, with D uncertain. Germline V gives CDR1 SNHLY, CDR2 FYNNEI. V was trimmed by 7 bases and J by 6 bases, leaving 10 bases between them. The CDR3 sequence is 12 residues long. The CDR3 spells CASKEGFNEQFF. The CDR3 DNA is TGTGCCAGCAAGGAAGGTTTCAATGAGCAGTTCTTC. Together with reference TRBV2 and TRBJ2-1, the CDR3 gives the full variable domain: EPEVTQTPSHQVTQMGQEVILRCVPISNHLYFYWYRQILGQKVEFLVSFYNNEISEKSEIFDDQFSVERPDGSNFTLKIRSTKLEDSAMYFCASKEGFNEQFFGPGTRLTVL.

A remark on this clonotype: This may be a read error: a much more frequent sequence differs by one nucleotide. V is TRBV12-3 or TRBV12-4 and J is TRBJ2-1, with D perhaps TRBD2 (5 bases). With 6 bases removed from V and 6 bases from J, the gap between germline ends came to 15 bases. CDR3 length: 14 amino acids. DNA for the CDR3: TGTGCCAGCAGCCGGGGTGAGCCGTCCAATGAGCAGTTCTTC. It translates to CASSRGEPSNEQFF.

This clonotype has just one count. A much larger clone differs by one base, so this may be a read error. The chain links TRBV6-6 to TRBJ2-2, with 8 nucleotides matching TRBD1. The V gene's germline CDR1 is MNHNY and CDR2 SVGAGI (reference sequence). V dropped 0 bases and J dropped 13; count of bases not matched to a gene: 10. There are 15 residues in the CDR3. CDR3 nucleotides: TGTGCCAGCAGTTACTCGGGATCAGGGGGCGGAGGGCTGTTTTTT. Translated: CASSYSGSGGGGLFF.

The gene calls are TRBV10-3 and TRBJ2-5; D tentatively fits TRBD1 or TRBD2 (5 bases each). CDR1 and CDR2 from the germline V gene are ENHRY and SYGVKD. V lost 10 bases and J lost 1, with 13 bases in between. The CDR3 is 13 amino acids. This chain's CDR3 is CATGGSAQETQYF. CDR3 sequence (DNA): TGTGCCACTGGGGGATCGGCCCAAGAGACCCAGTACTTC.

V gene TRBV29-1 combines with J gene TRBJ2-1; weak D call: TRBD1 (6 bases). Germline V gene data show CDR1 as SQVTM and CDR2 as ANQGSEA. This CDR3 region has 13 residues. V lost 5 bases to trimming and J lost 10 bases, with 18 bases between them. The CDR3 sequence is CSVLRPLTGEQFF. The DNA for the CDR3 is TGCAGCGTTTTACGGCCTTTGACAGGAGAGCAGTTCTTC.

This clonotype was observed a handful of times. This chain links TRBV10-3 with TRBJ2-1; no clear D. The V gene lost 0 bases and the J gene lost 0 bases, with 9 bases spanning the gap. The CDR3 spans 16 residues. Germline CDR1 ENHRY, CDR2 SYGVKD. Written as DNA, the CDR3 is TGTGCCATCAGTGAGTCATGGAGCAGCTCCTACAATGAGCAGTTCTTC. Encoded protein: CAISESWSSSYNEQFF.

In this sample, this clonotype turned up many times. This rearrangement joins TRBV7-6 to TRBJ2-5; no definite D call. CDR1 is SGHVS and CDR2 is FNYEAQ in the germline V gene. This CDR3 contains 13 residues. Trimming cost V 0 bases and J 5 bases, with 7 bases left between them. The CDR3, as DNA: TGTGCCAGCAGCTTAGCTAGGGCGGAGACCCAGTACTTC. Encoded protein: CASSLARAETQYF.

V usage is TRBV28 and J usage is TRBJ2-7, with TRBD2 as a possible D gene (6 bases). The CDR3 has 15 amino acids. In germline, CDR1 is MDHEN, CDR2 SYDVKM. Trimming pared 5 bases from V and 3 bases from J, leaving 17 bases between. This CDR3 is CASSIPRGFHYEQYF. In DNA, the CDR3 is TGTGCCAGCAGTATACCCCGGGGGTTTCACTACGAGCAGTACTTC.

V and J are TRBV5-1 and TRBJ2-3, with a possible D match to TRBD1 (6 bases). The germline CDR1 and CDR2 sequences are SGHRS and YFSETQ. Trimming shortened V by 4 bases and J by 1 base, and 10 bases separated the two germline ends. The CDR3 covers 14 residues. This CDR3 reads CASSVPGGTDTQYF. The CDR3 DNA is TGCGCCAGCAGCGTTCCAGGGGGCACAGATACGCAGTATTTT.

The chain links TRBV3-1 to TRBJ2-2; 8 bases line up with TRBD2. V lost 7 bases and J lost 5; bases outside the gene matches: 3. The germline gives CDR1 LGHDT, CDR2 YNNKEL (reference sequence). The CDR3 is 13 residues long. The CDR3 spells CASTREGTGELFF. The DNA of the CDR3 is TGTGCCAGCACTCGGGAGGGTACCGGGGAGCTGTTTTTT.

In this sample, this clonotype turned up a few times. This rearrangement joins TRBV20-1 to TRBJ2-3, with a possible D match to TRBD2 (5 bases). V was cut by 4 bases and J by 1 base, with 27 bases left in between. Germline lookup yields CDR1 DFQATT and CDR2 SNEGSKA (reference sequence). The CDR3 contains 19 residues. The CDR3 loop is CSATTWTSRVGPRTDTQYF. The CDR3 DNA is TGCAGTGCTACAACGTGGACTTCGCGCGTCGGCCCTCGCACAGATACGCAGTATTTT.

This clonotype showed up many times. CDR3 residues: CASSPDLDEQYF. In DNA, the CDR3 is TGTGCCAGCTCACCGGACTTAGACGAGCAGTACTTC. The chain carries TRBV18 and TRBJ2-7; D is perhaps TRBD2 (5 bases). This CDR3 contains 12 residues. V lost 3 bases and J lost 5, with 8 bases in between. CDR1 is KGHSH, CDR2 LQKENI, per germline.

Ten or more counts support this clonotype. The CDR3 loop reads CSARGTLSDEQFF. In DNA form, the CDR3 reads TGCAGTGCTAGAGGGACACTGTCGGATGAGCAGTTCTTC. The V gene is TRBV20-1, the J gene TRBJ2-1; the D gene is possibly TRBD1 (5 bases). The germline V and J ends were trimmed by 1 base and 8 bases, with 12 bases remaining between them. This CDR3 has 13 amino acids. Germline V gene data show CDR1 as DFQATT and CDR2 as SNEGSKA (reference sequence).

This clonotype was picked up many times. J is TRBJ2-7 and V is TRBV20-1, with 12 positions matching TRBD1. The J segment lost 6 bases and the V segment lost 5 bases, leaving 5 bases of the junction unmatched. The CDR3 covers 13 residues. Germline CDR1 reads DFQATT; CDR2 reads SNEGSKA (reference sequence). The CDR3: CSAFGTGGSEQYF. The CDR3 region has the DNA TGCAGTGCTTTCGGGACAGGGGGCTCCGAGCAGTACTTC.

This clonotype was seen repeatedly, ten times or more. The chain recombines TRBV5-6 with TRBJ1-3, with D unclear. The CDR3 has 13 residues. Germline V gives CDR1 SGHDT, CDR2 YYEEEE. V was shortened by 4 bases and J by 6 bases, with 11 bases between the two germline ends. CDR3 region: CASSTDVKNTIYF. CDR3 coding DNA: TGTGCCAGCAGCACGGACGTCAAAAACACCATATATTTT.

There are many counts of this clonotype. This rearrangement joins TRBV10-2 to TRBJ1-1; a possible D gene is TRBD1 (6 bases). The CDR3 is 14 amino acids. The germline V and J ends were trimmed by 0 bases and 4 bases, with 9 bases remaining between them. The V gene's germline CDR1 is WSHSY and CDR2 SAAADI. In nucleotides, the CDR3 is TGCGCCAGCAGTGAGTCGAGGACAGTCACTGAAGCTTTCTTT. This gives the protein CASSESRTVTEAFF.

This clonotype was detected only a few times. J is TRBJ1-2 and V is TRBV2, with 9 bases matching TRBD1. The J segment lost 6 bases and the V segment lost 5 bases, leaving 7 bases of the junction unmatched. From germline, CDR1 is SNHLY and CDR2 FYNNEI. This CDR3 is built from 14 residues. This CDR3 is CASSLLDRGDGYTF. DNA for the CDR3: TGTGCCAGCAGTCTCCTGGACAGGGGAGATGGCTACACCTTC.

In this sample, this clonotype turned up a few times. This sequence joins TRBV12-3 or TRBV12-4 and TRBJ2-7, with a weak D call TRBD1 (5 bases). V lost 6 bases to trimming and J lost 3 bases, with 12 bases between them. The CDR3 consists of 13 residues. For the CDR3, the DNA is TGTGCCAGCAGCCCCACAGGCCGCTACGAGCAGTACTTC. Residues: CASSPTGRYEQYF.

CDR3 loop: CAISERTSGYNEQFF. CDR3 nucleotide sequence: TGTGCCATCAGTGAGAGGACTAGCGGTTACAATGAGCAGTTCTTC. This sequence joins TRBV10-3 and TRBJ2-1; 10 nucleotides line up with TRBD2. J lost 4 bases, V lost 2 bases, and 2 bases had no gene match. CDR1 ENHRY and CDR2 SYGVKD come from the germline V gene. This CDR3 contains 15 residues.

This clonotype has a count of ten or more. V gene TRBV20-1 combines with J gene TRBJ1-5; 9 bases line up with TRBD1. CDR1 is DFQATT and CDR2 is SNEGSKA in the germline V gene (reference sequence). The CDR3 consists of 14 residues. V was pared by 5 bases and J by 4 bases, with 6 bases of the junction left unmatched. For the CDR3, the DNA is TGCAGTGCTCGCCTGGACAGGGGTAATCAGCCCCAGCATTTT. Its translation is CSARLDRGNQPQHF.

In this sample, this clonotype turned up many times. CDR3 amino acids: CSARSTFLNSPLHF. The CDR3 region has the DNA TGCAGTGCTAGGTCGACGTTCCTTAATTCACCCCTCCACTTT. The gene calls are TRBV20-1 and TRBJ1-6, with D uncertain. The CDR3 extends over 14 amino acids. Germline CDR1 DFQATT, CDR2 SNEGSKA (reference sequence). Trimming left V 3 bases short and J 6 bases short, with 12 bases between.

The V call is TRBV3-1, the J call TRBJ2-1; D not resolved. V dropped 4 bases and J dropped 0 bases, with 4 bases sitting between them. This CDR3 has 13 amino acids. The germline gives CDR1 LGHDT, CDR2 YNNKEL (reference sequence). The CDR3 sequence: CASSPSSYNEQFF. In DNA form, the CDR3 reads TGTGCCAGCAGCCCTAGCTCCTACAATGAGCAGTTCTTC.

The chain has TRBV12-3 or TRBV12-4 and TRBJ2-7, with TRBD2 matching 7 bases. V was clipped by 3 bases and J by 5 bases; unmatched bases: 10. The CDR3 runs to 15 residues. Here the CDR3 reads CASSFRLASTHEQYF. CDR3 DNA: TGTGCCAGCAGTTTTAGACTAGCTAGTACACACGAGCAGTACTTC.

This clonotype was found many times. The V gene is TRBV6-2 or TRBV6-3, the J gene TRBJ1-4; no reliable D call. The CDR3 has 12 residues. The germline V gene encodes CDR1 MNHEY and CDR2 SVGEGT. V was trimmed by 2 bases and J by 8 bases, leaving 6 bases between them. CDR3 residues: CASSYPGEKLFF. As DNA, the CDR3 is TGTGCCAGCAGTTACCCCGGAGAAAAACTGTTTTTT.